The 28 T cell receptor beta chains listed next were all sequenced from one sample in a study of T cell repertoires in cytomegalovirus infection (dated by TCRdb to the late 2010s). The treatment or condition label here, explained by the study, means: in vitro stimulation with specific CMV peptide epitopes to enrich CMV-specific T cells. The reads were generated on an Illumina HiSeq 1500. In TCRdb, the public reads were trimmed at Q25 with fastp and aligned with MiXCR, with productive beta chains retained. For every CDR3 protein sequence, its rows merge into one entry that carries the most common genes and DNA. The table for this sample lists about 470,000 distinct CDR3 sequences; more than 40% of them were counted only once. Of the sample, 43% falls within the top ten clones. Their cognate antigens are unknown. The sequencing used cultured PBMCs, collected from culture after CMV antigen stimulation. The receptors originated from a human donor in good health (CMV status not recorded). Some clones in this sample may be carry-over from other donors' samples.

V gene TRBV4-1 combines with J gene TRBJ1-1, with TRBD1 as a possible D gene (5 bases). Trimming removed 4 bases at V and 4 bases at J, with 16 bases between. The CDR3 sequence is 15 residues long. Germline V gene sequence: CDR1 MGHRA, CDR2 YSYEKL. The chain's CDR3 is CASSLSWGVSTEAFF. The DNA for the CDR3 is TGCGCCAGCAGCCTCTCGTGGGGGGTGAGCACTGAAGCTTTCTTT.

The chain has TRBV7-8 and TRBJ1-1, with 8 bases lining up with TRBD1. Germline V lookup: CDR1 SGHVS, CDR2 FQNEAQ. The V gene end was trimmed by 6 bases and the J gene end by 4 bases; junction bases not matched to a gene: 7. CDR3 length: 14 amino acids. The DNA for the CDR3 is TGTGCCAGCAGTACCTCAGGGGGCGGCACTGAAGCTTTCTTT. This sequence encodes CASSTSGGGTEAFF.

The rearrangement joins TRBV20-1 to TRBJ2-5; D is uncertain. CDR1 is DFQATT and CDR2 is SNEGSKA in the germline V gene (reference sequence). This CDR3 is 14 amino acids long. Trimming took 0 bases from V and 4 from J, leaving 12 bases between them. CDR3 sequence (DNA): TGCAGTGCTAGAGACGTTCGAGAAGGAGAGACCCAGTACTTC. Translation gives CSARDVREGETQYF.

V gene TRBV5-1 combines with J gene TRBJ2-6; D may be TRBD1 (5 bases). Germline V CDR1 and CDR2: SGHRS, YFSETQ. CDR3 length: 14 amino acids. The germline V and J ends were trimmed by 5 bases and 2 bases, with 8 bases remaining between them. The CDR3 protein is CASRGLTGANVLTF. The CDR3 DNA sequence: TGCGCCAGCAGGGGGCTTACTGGGGCCAACGTCCTGACTTTC.

The chain links TRBV12-3 or TRBV12-4 to TRBJ1-2; no firm D call. V lost 4 bases to trimming and J lost 7 bases, with 13 bases between them. The CDR3 is made up of 13 amino acids. The DNA of the CDR3 is TGTGCCAGCAGTTCGGACCCATCCAGTGGCTACACCTTC. Translation: CASSSDPSSGYTF.

This chain connects TRBV7-2 to TRBJ2-5, with a tentative D call TRBD1 (5 bases). CDR3 length: 13 amino acids. Germline V gene data show CDR1 as SGHTA and CDR2 as FQGNSA. V lost 5 bases and J 7 bases, leaving 14 bases between the germline ends. As DNA, the CDR3 is TGTGCCAGCAGCGCTTTTCTTAGGGGGACCCAGTACTTC. Its protein product is CASSAFLRGTQYF.

This clonotype has more than one count but fewer than ten. In DNA form, the CDR3 reads TGTGCCAGCAGCTTAGAGGGCCCAGGGCACGAGCAGTACTTC. It translates to CASSLEGPGHEQYF. V usage is TRBV7-9 and J usage is TRBJ2-7, with D tentatively TRBD1 (5 bases). This CDR3 spans 14 amino acids. V lost 1 base and J 5 bases, leaving 12 bases between the germline ends. Germline lookup yields CDR1 SEHNR and CDR2 FQNEAQ (reference sequence).

The chain recombines TRBV5-1 with TRBJ2-1; D assignment may be TRBD1 or TRBD2 (5 bases each). CDR1 and CDR2 from the germline V gene are SGHRS and YFSETQ. Trimming removed 4 bases from V and 8 bases from J, with 13 bases in between. The CDR3 length is 13 residues. The CDR3 DNA sequence: TGCGCCAGCAGCGGGGACCCCTCGTATGAGCAGTTCTTC. It yields the protein CASSGDPSYEQFF. Complete variable domain (other parts from reference TRBV5-1 and TRBJ2-1): KAGVTQTPRYLIKTRGQQVTLSCSPISGHRSVSWYQQTPGQGLQFLFEYFSETQRNKGNFPGRFSGRQFSNSRSEMNVSTLELGDSALYLCASSGDPSYEQFFGPGTRLTVL.

A single count supports this clonotype. The genes are TRBV27 and TRBJ2-7, with 8 bases that match TRBD1. V was clipped by 0 bases and J by 6 bases; unmatched bases: 7. Germline V gene sequence: CDR1 MNHEY, CDR2 SMNVEV (reference sequence). CDR3 length equals 15 residues. The CDR3 reads CASSLSRQGRGEQYF. CDR3 bases: TGTGCCAGCAGTTTATCTCGACAGGGGAGAGGCGAGCAGTACTTC.

V usage is TRBV7-8 and J usage is TRBJ1-5; D gene uncertain. Germline V gene lookup returns CDR1 SGHVS and CDR2 FQNEAQ. Trimming removed 1 base from V and 4 bases from J, with 11 bases in between. The CDR3 has 15 residues. In DNA form, the CDR3 reads TGTGCCAGCAGCTTAGACGCCGGCGGTAATCAGCCCCAGCATTTT. Encoded protein: CASSLDAGGNQPQHF.

This clonotype occurred a few times. The V call is TRBV6-1, the J call TRBJ1-3, with TRBD1 identical over 9 bases. This CDR3 region has 16 residues. Trimming cost V 2 bases and J 1 base; bases outside gene matches: 3. Germline CDR1 is MNHNS and CDR2 is SASEGT. The CDR3 spells CASSETGTGSGNTIYF. Here the CDR3 DNA reads TGTGCCAGCAGTGAAACCGGGACAGGGTCTGGAAACACCATATATTTT.

The chain combines TRBV20-1 with TRBJ2-3, with 9 positions matching TRBD2. The CDR3 is made up of 15 amino acids. Germline trimming cut 4 bases from V and 0 bases from J; bases unmatched to any gene: 5. Germline CDR1 DFQATT, CDR2 SNEGSKA (reference sequence). The CDR3 here is CSATRLAESTDTQYF. CDR3 nucleotides: TGCAGTGCTACACGACTAGCGGAGAGCACAGATACGCAGTATTTT.

To note about this clonotype: The junction departs from germline at one end; a sequencing error may be responsible. This rearrangement joins TRBV7-9 to TRBJ1-2; D not certain. In germline, CDR1 is SEHNR, CDR2 FQNEAQ (reference sequence). The CDR3 consists of 11 residues. The CDR3 loop is CASSLDRMPLF. The CDR3 nucleotides are TGTGCCAGCAGCTTAGATAGGATGCCCCTCTTC. The full variable domain, with the rest looked up from reference TRBV7-9 and TRBJ1-2, is DTGVSQNPRHKITKRGQNVTFRCDPISEHNRLYWYRQTLGQGPEFLTYFQNEAQLEKSRLLSDRFSAERPKGSFSTLEIQRTEQGDSAMYLCASSLDRMPLFGSGTRLTVV.

The chain combines TRBV10-3 with TRBJ2-3; the match to TRBD2 covers 7 bases. V gave up 2 bases and J gave up 4 bases; unmatched junction bases: 15. This CDR3 has 18 amino acids. Per germline, CDR1 ENHRY and CDR2 SYGVKD. CDR3 amino acids: CAISEPPLEAGWADTQYF. The CDR3 DNA is TGTGCCATCAGTGAGCCCCCGCTCGAAGCGGGATGGGCAGATACGCAGTATTTT.

CDR3 bases: TGTGCCACCTCGACAGGGGGGCCCGGGGAGCTGTTTTTT. Translated, it gives CATSTGGPGELFF. V gene TRBV19 combines with J gene TRBJ2-2; 9 bases line up with TRBD1. The V and J ends lost 10 bases and 6 bases, in that order; junction bases with no gene match: 6. The CDR3 totals 13 residues. Germline lookup yields CDR1 LNHDA and CDR2 SQIVND (reference sequence).

The J gene is TRBJ1-5, the V gene TRBV7-2; D uncertain. Germline CDR1 and CDR2: SGHTA and FQGNSA. The V and J ends lost 1 base and 4 bases respectively, with 8 bases between them. The CDR3 has 14 residues. CDR3 coding DNA: TGTGCCAGCAGCTTAGTGTGGGGAAATCAGCCCCAGCATTTT. It codes for CASSLVWGNQPQHF.

The J gene is TRBJ2-1, the V gene TRBV7-2, with 10 bases fitting TRBD2. Germline loops: CDR1 SGHTA, CDR2 FQGNSA. Trimming removed 5 bases from V and 8 bases from J; junction bases left unmatched: 18. The CDR3 loop spans 18 amino acids. DNA of the CDR3: TGTGCCAGCAGCACCCACGCGGAGCGGGAGGGGCTAAGCGATGAGCAGTTCTTC. It specifies CASSTHAEREGLSDEQFF. The full variable domain, in which reference TRBV7-2 and TRBJ2-1 provide the parts outside the CDR3, is GAGVSQSPSNKVTEKGKDVELRCDPISGHTALYWYRQSLGQGLEFLIYFQGNSAPDKSGLPSDRFSAERTGGSVSTLTIQRTQQEDSAVYLCASSTHAEREGLSDEQFFGPGTRLTVL.

The V call is TRBV7-4, the J call TRBJ2-3; TRBD2 agrees at 8 bases. This CDR3 region has 15 residues. Germline lookup yields CDR1 SGHVT and CDR2 SQSDAQ. Trimming removed 5 bases from V and 0 bases from J; junction bases left unmatched: 4. CDR3 nucleotide sequence: TGTGCCAGCAGCCGGGGGGGCGTTAGCACAGATACGCAGTATTTT. Translating gives CASSRGGVSTDTQYF.

This clonotype was seen a handful of times. The gene calls are TRBV10-3 and TRBJ2-2; the D gene could be TRBD1 or TRBD2 (5 bases each). The ends were cut back, 8 bases at V and 0 bases at J, with 16 bases in the middle. The CDR3 extends over 16 amino acids. The germline gives CDR1 ENHRY, CDR2 SYGVKD. The CDR3 region is CAIQRVDNANTGELFF. The CDR3 DNA reads TGTGCCATCCAGAGGGTGGACAACGCGAACACCGGGGAGCTGTTTTTT.

This clonotype appeared many times. The V gene is TRBV7-2, the J gene TRBJ2-2; no definite D call. CDR1 and CDR2 (germline): SGHTA, FQGNSA. The CDR3 consists of 16 residues. V dropped 0 bases and J dropped 1 base, with 9 bases sitting between them. CDR3 protein: CASSLASTLNTGELFF. Written as DNA, the CDR3 is TGTGCCAGCAGCTTAGCGTCGACTCTGAACACCGGGGAGCTGTTTTTT.

This clonotype was detected ten times or more. This chain links TRBV7-2 with TRBJ2-1; the D gene is possibly TRBD1 (5 bases). Looked up from germline, CDR1 is SGHTA and CDR2 is FQGNSA. Trimming took 0 bases from V and 9 from J, leaving 12 bases between them. This CDR3 is 14 amino acids long. CDR3 region: CASSLAGPWIEQFF. CDR3 nucleotide sequence: TGTGCCAGCAGCTTAGCGGGGCCTTGGATTGAGCAGTTCTTC.

This chain links TRBV6-6 with TRBJ2-1; no definite D call. This CDR3 is built from 15 residues. Trimming took 6 bases from V and 6 from J, leaving 18 bases between them. Germline V lookup: CDR1 MNHNY, CDR2 SVGAGI (reference sequence). The CDR3 DNA is TGTGCCAGCAGCCTACAGTCAAAAAACGGCAATGAGCAGTTCTTC. Its protein is CASSLQSKNGNEQFF.

The chain combines TRBV4-1 with TRBJ1-2; 8 bases are shared with TRBD1. J was trimmed by 3 bases and V by 0 bases; bases with no gene match: 0. Germline lookup yields CDR1 MGHRA and CDR2 YSYEKL. This CDR3 region has 14 residues. This chain's CDR3 is CASSQEQGDYGYTF. CDR3 nucleotides: TGCGCCAGCAGCCAAGAACAGGGGGACTATGGCTACACCTTC.

V usage is TRBV2 and J usage is TRBJ2-1; no clear D. The CDR3 totals 15 residues. The germline gives CDR1 SNHLY, CDR2 FYNNEI. The V end was cut by 1 base, the J end by 4 bases, with 11 bases between. CDR3: CASSEERGRYNEQFF. CDR3 DNA sequence: TGTGCCAGCAGTGAAGAACGCGGACGATACAATGAGCAGTTCTTC.

This chain uses TRBV4-2 with TRBJ2-3; 10 positions agree with TRBD1. V dropped 1 base and J dropped 4; count of bases not matched to a gene: 8. The germline V gene encodes CDR1 LGHNA and CDR2 YNFKEQ. The CDR3 runs to 17 residues. CDR3 residues: CASSQGEGDRGADTQYF. The CDR3 bases are TGTGCCAGCAGCCAAGGGGAAGGGGACAGGGGCGCAGATACGCAGTATTTT.

The DNA of the CDR3 is TGTGCCAGCAGCCAATTGGCAGGGGGGGCCCAAGAGACCCAGTACTTC. It codes for CASSQLAGGAQETQYF. The chain combines TRBV3-1 with TRBJ2-5; D may correspond to TRBD1 or TRBD2 (7 bases each). Trimming cost V 2 bases and J 1 base, with 14 bases left between them. Looked up from germline, CDR1 is LGHDT and CDR2 is YNNKEL (reference sequence). CDR3 size: 16 residues.

This clonotype was found many times. This chain joins TRBV7-2 and TRBJ2-5; D remains ambiguous. CDR1 is SGHTA and CDR2 is FQGNSA in the germline V gene. CDR3 length: 11 amino acids. V was cut by 4 bases and J by 5 bases, with 5 bases left in between. The DNA for the CDR3 is TGTGCCAGCAGCTCGTCCGAGACCCAGTACTTC. Translating it yields CASSSSETQYF.

This clonotype was seen only a few times. The chain has TRBV12-3 or TRBV12-4 and TRBJ2-4, with 14 positions matching TRBD2. V lost 5 bases, J lost 8 bases, and 8 bases stayed unmatched. The CDR3 totals 16 residues. The CDR3 spells CASSSGTSGRVHIQYF. The CDR3 DNA reads as TGTGCCAGCAGTAGCGGGACTAGCGGGAGAGTCCACATTCAGTACTTC.